Presented here are 19 T cell receptor beta chains from one specimen sequenced in a study of CD8+ T cells in alopecia areata (dated by TCRdb to the late 2010s). The meaning of the sample's treatment or condition label: oral pan-JAK inhibitor, 5-10 mg twice daily. Library preparation was by the immunoSEQ multiplex PCR assay. For TCR sequencing, RNA was extracted from every sample and reverse transcribed into cDNA to serve as template. TCRdb took over this immuneACCESS table, retaining in-frame rearrangements with V and J assigned. Such tables are incomplete; in checked studies, under half of the missing clones stem from an unresolved V gene, and the remainder is unexplained. The sample has a few hundred thousand clones on record, approximately 38% of them singletons. 0.45% to 0.55% of the sample is in the top ten clones. Sequencing used CD4+ T cells sorted from blood, obtained between weeks 30 and 35, from a patient treated with tofacitinib. The origin of the receptors is a human donor with alopecia areata.

The chain is built from TRBV4-1 and TRBJ2-1, with 10 bases matching TRBD2. Germline CDR1 reads MGHRA; CDR2 reads YSYEKL. The CDR3 extends over 16 amino acids. V shed 2 bases, J shed 2 bases, and the junction held 3 bases outside the gene matches. The CDR3 region has the DNA TGCGCCAGCAGCCAACCTACTAGCGGGACCTACAATGAGCAGTTCTTC. Its protein is CASSQPTSGTYNEQFF.

The rearrangement uses TRBV29-1 and TRBJ1-2; D unresolved. The germline V and J ends were trimmed by 3 bases and 1 base, with 6 bases remaining between them. The germline CDR1 and CDR2 sequences are SQVTM and ANQGSEA. The CDR3 loop spans 12 amino acids. In nucleotides, the CDR3 is TGCAGCGTTGACAATCTTAACTATGGCTACACCTTC. Translating it yields CSVDNLNYGYTF.

The genes are TRBV30 and TRBJ1-1; D is uncertain. Germline loops: CDR1 GTSNPN, CDR2 SVGIG (reference sequence). The V gene lost 2 bases and the J gene lost 5 bases, with 12 bases spanning the gap. CDR3 size: 13 residues. The CDR3 region is CAWSLLGSTEAFF. The CDR3 DNA reads as TGTGCCTGGAGTTTATTGGGGTCGACTGAAGCTTTCTTT.

This clone appeared a few times. This chain connects TRBV7-9 to TRBJ1-5, with 9 bases identical to TRBD1. V was pared by 3 bases and J by 2 bases, with 8 bases of the junction left unmatched. The CDR3 totals 17 residues. The germline V gene has CDR1 SEHNR and CDR2 FQNEAQ (reference sequence). CDR3 nucleotides: TGTGCCAGCAGCTTGGGGATGGGACAGGGTGGCAATCAGCCCCAGCATTTT. Its protein product is CASSLGMGQGGNQPQHF.

This clone was counted only a few times. CDR3 amino acids: CASSQGMNTEAFF. The CDR3 DNA follows: TGTGCCAGCTCACAGGGGATGAACACTGAAGCTTTCTTT. The gene calls are TRBV18 and TRBJ1-1, with D perhaps matching TRBD1 (5 bases). The length of the CDR3 is 13 residues. Germline CDR1 reads KGHSH; CDR2 reads LQKENI. V lost 4 bases and J lost 0, with 6 bases in between.

This clone occurred a few times. The J gene is TRBJ1-5, the V gene TRBV5-6; D gene ambiguous. CDR1 SGHDT and CDR2 YYEEEE come from the germline V gene. V gave up 1 base and J gave up 6 bases, with 8 bases separating them. CDR3 length: 13 residues. DNA for the CDR3: TGTGCCAGCAGCTTGTCGGATAGTCAGCCCCAGCATTTT. Residues: CASSLSDSQPQHF. Together with reference TRBV5-6 and TRBJ1-5, the CDR3 gives the full variable domain: DAGVTQSPTHLIKTRGQQVTLRCSPKSGHDTVSWYQQALGQGPQFIFQYYEEEERQRGNFPDRFSGHQFPNYSSELNVNALLLGDSALYLCASSLSDSQPQHFGDGTRLSIL.

This clone was observed a few times. This rearrangement joins TRBV29-1 to TRBJ2-2; D is unresolved. V lost 4 bases and J 2 bases, leaving 11 bases between the germline ends. Per the germline V gene, CDR1 is SQVTM and CDR2 is ANQGSEA. The CDR3 runs 14 residues. The CDR3: CSVGYLDNTGELFF. In nucleotides, the CDR3 is TGCAGCGTTGGATACTTGGACAACACCGGGGAGCTGTTTTTT.

The chain links TRBV6-5 to TRBJ1-2, with D perhaps TRBD1 (5 bases). CDR1 and CDR2 from the germline V gene are MNHEY and SVGAGI. CDR3 length equals 16 residues. Trimming took 0 bases from V and 8 from J, leaving 19 bases between them. Here the CDR3 reads CASSYSVKGSGHGYTF. CDR3 nucleotide sequence: TGTGCCAGCAGTTACTCGGTCAAGGGATCGGGGCACGGCTACACCTTC.

Of note for this clone: One end of the junction varies from germline; a read error may be responsible. This chain joins TRBV5-1 and TRBJ1-4; weak D call: TRBD1 (6 bases). The germline CDR1 and CDR2 sequences are SGHRS and YFSETQ. The CDR3 contains 14 residues. The CDR3 loop reads CASRLGHGNEKLFF. As DNA, the CDR3 is TGCGCCAGCAGATTGGGACACGGAAATGAAAAACTGTTTTTT.

This clone was counted only a few times. The chain carries TRBV7-9 and TRBJ1-4, with a possible D match to TRBD1 (6 bases). The ends were cut back, 2 bases at V and 4 bases at J, with 8 bases in the middle. Germline assignment: CDR1 SEHNR and CDR2 FQNEAQ (reference sequence). There are 14 residues in the CDR3. CDR3 DNA: TGTGCCAGCAGCTTACTGGACAGTAATGAAAAACTGTTTTTT. Amino acids: CASSLLDSNEKLFF. The entire variable domain, with the rest obtained from reference TRBV7-9 and TRBJ1-4, is as follows: DTGVSQNPRHKITKRGQNVTFRCDPISEHNRLYWYRQTLGQGPEFLTYFQNEAQLEKSRLLSDRFSAERPKGSFSTLEIQRTEQGDSAMYLCASSLLDSNEKLFFGSGTQLSVL.

This clone occurred a few times. The rearrangement uses TRBV10-3 and TRBJ2-7, with unresolved D. CDR1 ENHRY and CDR2 SYGVKD come from the germline V gene. V was clipped by 4 bases and J by 6 bases, with 7 bases between them. The CDR3 is 11 amino acids. The DNA for the CDR3 is TGTGCCATCAGTGGCGAGGTCGAGCAGTACTTC. It specifies CAISGEVEQYF.

V and J are TRBV2 and TRBJ1-5, with 9 bases lining up with TRBD1. CDR1 is SNHLY, CDR2 FYNNEI, per germline. The CDR3 has 14 amino acids. J lost 7 bases, V lost 4 bases, and 5 bases had no gene match. CDR3 sequence reads: CASSAQGASQPQHF. The DNA for the CDR3 is TGTGCCAGCAGTGCACAGGGGGCGAGCCAGCCCCAGCATTTT.

The chain combines TRBV30 with TRBJ1-4; possible D gene TRBD1, 6 bases. With 0 bases removed from V and 4 bases from J, the gap between germline ends came to 6 bases. The CDR3 has 13 residues. Germline CDR1 and CDR2: GTSNPN and SVGIG (reference sequence). The CDR3 loop is CAWSVGGNEKLFF. The CDR3 DNA follows: TGTGCCTGGAGTGTAGGGGGTAATGAAAAACTGTTTTTT. The full variable domain, its missing parts supplied by reference TRBV30 and TRBJ1-4, is SQTIHQWPATLVQPVGSPLSLECTVEGTSNPNLYWYRQAAGRGLQLLFYSVGIGQISSEVPQNLSASRPQDRQFILSSKKLLLSDSGFYLCAWSVGGNEKLFFGSGTQLSVL.

Comments on this clone: At one of its ends the junction is not consistent with the germline gene, which may arise from a read error. The same CDR3 is also encoded by other DNA sequences in this sample. The gene calls are TRBV4-1 and TRBJ2-7; D gene unclear. Germline CDR1 reads MGHRA; CDR2 reads YSYEKL. The CDR3 covers 13 residues. The CDR3 coding sequence is TGCGCCAGCAGCCGATCTCCAAACTACGAGCAGTATTTC. It is translated as CASSRSPNYEQYF.

In its sample, this clone was seen a few times. The genes are TRBV4-2 and TRBJ2-4, with D possibly TRBD2 on 6 matching bases. CDR1 LGHNA and CDR2 YNFKEQ come from the germline V gene. Trimming stripped 1 base from V and 6 bases from J, with 13 bases between. The CDR3 length is 15 residues. The CDR3 here is CASSQGLRESNIQYF. The CDR3 nucleotides read TGTGCCAGCAGCCAAGGTTTACGGGAGTCAAACATTCAGTACTTC.

This chain joins TRBV14 and TRBJ2-7, with 7 bases lining up with TRBD2. Per germline, CDR1 SGHDN and CDR2 FVKESK. This CDR3 contains 15 residues. Trimming cost V 4 bases and J 2 bases; bases outside gene matches: 8. Here the CDR3 reads CASSPRAGDTYEQYF. CDR3 nucleotides: TGTGCCAGCAGCCCGCGGGCGGGAGACACCTACGAGCAGTACTTC.

This rearrangement joins TRBV6-5 to TRBJ1-1, with 10 bases matching TRBD1. V gave up 2 bases and J gave up 5 bases; unmatched junction bases: 2. The CDR3 has 14 residues. CDR1 and CDR2 from the germline V gene are MNHEY and SVGAGI. The CDR3: CASSYDRGLTEAFF. The CDR3 DNA reads as TGTGCCAGCAGTTACGACAGGGGGCTAACTGAAGCTTTCTTT.

This clone was recorded a few times. The chain combines TRBV30 with TRBJ2-3, with TRBD1 identical over 8 bases. This CDR3 has 15 amino acids. Germline values: CDR1 GTSNPN, CDR2 SVGIG (reference sequence). V shed 2 bases and J 2 bases; nucleotides not matched to a gene: 6. The CDR3 DNA reads TGTGCCTGGAGTAACAGACAGGGGACCACAGATACGCAGTATTTT. As protein: CAWSNRQGTTDTQYF.

V and J are TRBV6-5 and TRBJ1-2; 9 nucleotides agree with TRBD1. This CDR3 is 14 amino acids long. CDR1 is MNHEY and CDR2 is SVGAGI in the germline V gene. The J segment lost 2 bases and the V segment lost 2 bases, leaving 0 bases of the junction unmatched. CDR3 region: CASSYDRGNYGYTF. CDR3 nucleotide sequence: TGTGCCAGCAGTTACGACAGGGGGAACTATGGCTACACCTTC.